A selection of T cell receptor beta chains follows, all from one sample in a study of T cell responses to AZD1222 COVID-19 vaccine. Assay: immunoSEQ multiplex PCR; the TCRdb copy retains only in-frame clones and omits some. The data show some 100,000 clones, about 86% seen once. The specimen was peripheral blood, collected 28 days after the second AZD1222 dose. These receptors were taken from an adult who received the AZD1222 COVID-19 vaccine. CDR3s leave out the opening cysteine and the closing phenylalanine or tryptophan.

v_gene: TRBV7-8; CDR3aa: ASSPDRTAGNTIY
v_gene: TRBV5-1; CDR3aa: ASSLAGQAGTDTQY
v_gene: TRBV7-3; CDR3aa: ASSLSGDSYEQY
v_gene: TRBV21-1; CDR3aa: ASSKAGEPVRGNNEKLF
v_gene: TRBV9; CDR3aa: ASSLIGQGNGYT
v_gene: TRBV5-1; CDR3aa: ASSDTGDSYGYT
v_gene: TRBV6-5; CDR3aa: ASSYSRFNQPQH
v_gene: TRBV14; CDR3aa: ASSQVGGSTNEKLF
v_gene: TRBV4-3; CDR3aa: ASSQERTGGANTGELF
v_gene: TRBV12-3/TRBV12-4; CDR3aa: ASSLGETQY
v_gene: TRBV4-2; CDR3aa: ASSLQLGGGNQPQH
v_gene: TRBV5-1; CDR3aa: ASSPGTAVTGELF
v_gene: TRBV5-1; CDR3aa: ASSLSTASTDTQY
v_gene: TRBV28; CDR3aa: ASSDADSLSNTEAF
v_gene: TRBV27; CDR3aa: ASSSHNTGELF
v_gene: TRBV7-9; CDR3aa: ASSLSGVGPQH
v_gene: TRBV2; CDR3aa: ATAGYDSPLH
v_gene: TRBV6-7; CDR3aa: ASSYSGIGAGILRSPLH
v_gene: TRBV6-4; CDR3aa: ASIASGTGDCEQY
v_gene: TRBV18; CDR3aa: ASSPGRNYGYT
v_gene: TRBV30; CDR3aa: ASRGQGVSEAF
v_gene: TRBV27; CDR3aa: ASSPASGSYEQY
v_gene: TRBV2; CDR3aa: ASSAVAQPQH
v_gene: TRBV28; CDR3aa: ASSFFEAGGVRETQY
v_gene: TRBV5-1; CDR3aa: ASSFGQMDTQY
v_gene: TRBV5-4; CDR3aa: ASSTGQSRYNSPLH
v_gene: TRBV29-1; CDR3aa: SVAGMSRVREQY
v_gene: TRBV5-1; CDR3aa: ASSLESTGNSPLH
v_gene: TRBV7-8; CDR3aa: ASSPPAGGYT
v_gene: TRBV3-1/TRBV3-2; CDR3aa: ASSPPSGQETQY
v_gene: TRBV6-5; CDR3aa: ASSIDSGQY